This T cell receptor (beta chain) was recorded in a study of tumor-infiltrating lymphocytes in primary liver carcinoma. V lost 0 bases to trimming and J lost 5 bases, with 12 bases between them. The CDR3 length is 16 residues. Germline V gene data show CDR1 as SGHRS and CDR2 as YFSETQ. General study results and limits: Tumor-blood pairs (like tumor-adjacent pairs) overlapped less than tumor region pairs did.

For blood RNA, unsorted whole blood served as the source, and germline DNA was extracted too. From approximately 490 ng total RNA, TCR beta cDNA was generated with a primer in the constant region. Slightly modified ARM-PCR, run as three nested multiplex PCR rounds, produced the TCR beta libraries. The study ran its first two PCR rounds for roughly 9 cycles each, using TRBV1-TRBV30 forward primers and a C-beta reverse primer. From the multiplex PCR reads, TCRdb called clonotypes with MiXCR, one entry per CDR3 protein. The sample records about 320,000 distinct CDR3 sequences, 60% to 80% being singletons. This clonotype was detected only a few times. As yet, its antigen is unknown.

What was sequenced was peripheral blood. The TCR was taken from a man aged 40-49 years with primary liver carcinoma and hepatitis B virus infection. J is TRBJ1-6 and V is TRBV5-1, with D tentatively TRBD1 (5 bases). The CDR3 coding sequence is TGCGCCAGCAGCTTGGGACCGGGACCAAATAATTCACCCCTCCACTTT. Translating gives CASSLGPGPNNSPLHF.